The 30 T cell receptor beta chains presented below share a single source sample, sequenced in a study of read filtering for tumor transcriptome and immune sequencing. From roughly 390 ng of RNA, a library with molecular barcoded alpha/delta and beta/gamma adaptors was made. TCRdb independently ran MiXCR on the reads; one entry per CDR3 protein. The sample yields about 90,000 distinct CDR3 sequences, about 12% seen once. Sequencing was performed on a population of CD138-negative cells sorted from bone marrow. These TCRs come from a donor at least 40 years old with multiple myeloma.

This clonotype was picked up a small number of times. With a much larger clone just one base away, this may be a read error. This rearrangement joins TRBV20-1 to TRBJ1-4; maybe TRBD1 (5 bases). Germline-derived CDR1 and CDR2 are DFQATT and SNEGSKA (reference sequence). The CDR3 extends over 13 amino acids. This chain's CDR3 is CSAAGTVNEKLCF. CDR3 in DNA: TGCAGTGCTGCCGGGACGGTTAATGAAAAACTGTGTTTT.

This clonotype was recorded many times. The V gene is TRBV28, the J gene TRBJ2-1; 8 positions match TRBD1. The CDR3 spans 12 residues. CDR1 MDHEN and CDR2 SYDVKM come from the germline V gene. Trimming at V came to 10 bases and at J to 4 bases, leaving 3 bases not matched to a gene. CDR3 bases: TGTGCCACCCGGGACAGGTACAATGAGCAGTTCTTC. Protein sequence: CATRDRYNEQFF.

This clonotype was seen only a few times. The V call is TRBV21-1, the J call TRBJ1-5; the table's D call TRBD1 went unverified against the DNA. TRBV21-1 counts as a pseudogene. The CDR3 loop spans 17 amino acids. This CDR3 reads CASSKYRGRGCNQPQHF. The CDR3 nucleotides are TGTGCCAGCAGCAAATATCGGGGGCGCGGCTGCAATCAGCCCCAGCATTTT.

At least ten counts were recorded for this clonotype. The genes are TRBV6-6 and TRBJ1-1, with TRBD1 matching over 7 bases. V shed 10 bases, J shed 1 base, and the junction held 12 bases outside the gene matches. The CDR3 sequence is 15 residues long. The germline V gene encodes CDR1 MNHNY and CDR2 SVGAGI (reference sequence). The CDR3 region is CATDPGTASNTEAFF. For the CDR3, the DNA is TGTGCCACGGACCCCGGGACAGCTTCGAACACTGAAGCTTTCTTT.

In its sample, this clonotype was seen many times. The chain couples TRBV5-1 to TRBJ2-2; 11 nucleotides match TRBD2. Per the germline V gene, CDR1 is SGHRS and CDR2 is YFSETQ. This CDR3 comprises 14 residues. The V gene end was trimmed by 7 bases and the J gene end by 5 bases; junction bases not matched to a gene: 4. The CDR3 DNA sequence: TGCGCCAGCGCTCTAGCGGGAGGTACCGGGGAGCTGTTTTTT. It specifies CASALAGGTGELFF. Filled out from reference TRBV5-1 and TRBJ2-2, the complete variable domain reads KAGVTQTPRYLIKTRGQQVTLSCSPISGHRSVSWYQQTPGQGLQFLFEYFSETQRNKGNFPGRFSGRQFSNSRSEMNVSTLELGDSALYLCASALAGGTGELFFGEGSRLTVL.

This clonotype was recorded many times. This chain joins TRBV30 and TRBJ2-7; perhaps TRBD1 as D (5 bases). The CDR3 contains 12 residues. The V end lost 5 bases, the J end lost 6 bases, and 14 bases lay between the germline ends. Germline values: CDR1 GTSNPN, CDR2 SVGIG (reference sequence). The CDR3 DNA reads as TGTGCCTGGGGTCCTCAGGGTGGCGAGCAGTACTTC. Translating it yields CAWGPQGGEQYF.

This clonotype occurred many times. The chain links TRBV2 to TRBJ2-1; 11 bases align to TRBD2. CDR1 and CDR2 (germline): SNHLY, FYNNEI. CDR3 length: 16 residues. The ends lost 6 bases at V and 5 bases at J; junction bases unmatched: 9. The CDR3 is CASRGGTSGDNNEQFF. The CDR3 nucleotides read TGTGCCAGCAGGGGGGGGACTAGCGGAGATAACAATGAGCAGTTCTTC.

V is TRBV19 and J is TRBJ2-7, with D perhaps TRBD1 (6 bases). Trimming took 4 bases from V and 4 from J, leaving 8 bases between them. Germline assignment: CDR1 LNHDA and CDR2 SQIVND (reference sequence). This CDR3 has 12 residues. The CDR3 coding sequence is TGTGCCAGTAGTAGAGGACAGTACGAGCAGTACTTC. Amino acid sequence: CASSRGQYEQYF.

This clonotype showed up just a few times. The rearrangement joins TRBV12-3 or TRBV12-4 to TRBJ2-1; D is unresolved. The CDR3 is 14 residues long. V lost 6 bases, J lost 8 bases, and 17 bases lay in between. The CDR3 here is CASSRFTRRDEQFF. CDR3 in DNA: TGTGCCAGCAGCCGTTTTACCCGTAGGGATGAGCAGTTCTTC.

The gene calls are TRBV18 and TRBJ1-1; D not certain. The CDR3 is made up of 16 amino acids. In germline, CDR1 is KGHSH, CDR2 LQKENI. Trimming removed 1 base at V and 1 base at J, with 13 bases between. Written as DNA, the CDR3 is TGTGCCAGCTCACCACATCGCATCCAGCCGAACACTGAAGCTTTCTTT. Translated: CASSPHRIQPNTEAFF.

This clonotype has a handful of counts. Being one base from a much bigger clone, this may be a read error. The rearrangement uses TRBV29-1 and TRBJ2-2; maybe TRBD2 (6 bases). The length of the CDR3 is 14 residues. CDR1 is SQVTM, CDR2 ANQGSEA, per germline. The CDR3 here is CSARGGVNTGELSF. In DNA, the CDR3 is TGCAGCGCCCGGGGCGGGGTAAACACCGGGGAGCTGTCTTTT.

This clonotype was observed a handful of times. J is TRBJ2-3 and V is TRBV5-1; D not certain. Germline CDR1 reads SGHRS; CDR2 reads YFSETQ. The CDR3 length is 12 residues. The ends were cut back, 4 bases at V and 6 bases at J, with 9 bases in the middle. CDR3 in DNA: TGCGCCAGCAGCCGAGATTTGGATACGCAGTATTTT. Its translation is CASSRDLDTQYF.

This clonotype was detected a few times. This sequence joins TRBV2 and TRBJ2-2; D ambiguous. Germline V gene lookup returns CDR1 SNHLY and CDR2 FYNNEI. Trimming shortened V by 7 bases and J by 4 bases, and 13 bases separated the two germline ends. The CDR3 runs to 14 residues. The DNA for the CDR3 is TGTGCCAGCATCGGTACGGTCAGCACCGGGGAGCTGTTTTTT. This codes for CASIGTVSTGELFF.

In the case of this clonotype: A junction end diverges from the germline sequence, so it may reflect a read error. The V gene is TRBV7-9, the J gene TRBJ2-1; no definite D call. Germline assignment: CDR1 SEHNR and CDR2 FQNEAQ (reference sequence). The CDR3 extends over 13 amino acids. This chain's CDR3 is CASSLGSYNGQFF. The DNA for the CDR3 is TGTGCCAGCAGCTTAGGTTCCTACAATGGGCAGTTCTTC. The full variable domain, rest sourced from reference TRBV7-9 and TRBJ2-1, is DTGVSQNPRHKITKRGQNVTFRCDPISEHNRLYWYRQTLGQGPEFLTYFQNEAQLEKSRLLSDRFSAERPKGSFSTLEIQRTEQGDSAMYLCASSLGSYNGQFFGPGTRLTVL.

The chain employs TRBV6-7 and TRBJ2-1, with D perhaps matching TRBD2 (6 bases). TRBV6-7 qualifies as an ORF whose function is uncertain. There are 15 residues in the CDR3. V was clipped by 2 bases and J by 1 base, with 9 bases between them. This CDR3 is CASSYGEASYNEQFF. DNA for the CDR3: TGTGCCAGCAGTTACGGGGAGGCGTCCTACAATGAGCAGTTCTTC.

V is TRBV9 and J is TRBJ2-2, with D unresolved. With 4 bases removed from V and 4 bases from J, the gap between germline ends came to 14 bases. Germline-derived CDR1 and CDR2 are SGDLS and YYNGEE. This CDR3 is 15 amino acids long. CDR3: CASSPLTSGTGELFF. In DNA form, the CDR3 reads TGTGCCAGCAGCCCGTTAACTTCGGGCACCGGGGAGCTGTTTTTT.

This clonotype has at least ten counts. The chain has TRBV6-1 and TRBJ2-2; perhaps TRBD2 as D (6 bases). This CDR3 is 16 amino acids long. Looked up from germline, CDR1 is MNHNS and CDR2 is SASEGT. Trimming removed 3 bases at V and 6 bases at J, with 17 bases between. CDR3 nucleotide sequence: TGTGCCAGCAGTGACTGGGGGGACGCCAAGGCCGGGGAGCTGTTTTTT. It is translated as CASSDWGDAKAGELFF.

The V call is TRBV19, the J call TRBJ2-1; D gene ambiguous. Germline V gene sequence: CDR1 LNHDA, CDR2 SQIVND (reference sequence). The V gene lost 0 bases and the J gene lost 11 bases, with 11 bases spanning the gap. This CDR3 comprises 13 residues. The CDR3 protein is CASSIDPTMQQFF. The CDR3 DNA sequence: TGTGCCAGTAGTATAGATCCAACGATGCAGCAGTTCTTC.

There are many counts of this clonotype. The rearrangement uses TRBV5-1 and TRBJ2-2; D gene uncertain. CDR1 is SGHRS, CDR2 YFSETQ, per germline. Between the trimmed V and J ends, which lost 0 bases and 2 bases, there was a span of 8 bases. The CDR3 consists of 15 residues. The CDR3, as DNA: TGCGCCAGCAGCTTGGGGGCGAGAAACACCGGGGAGCTGTTTTTT. Protein: CASSLGARNTGELFF. Based on the CDR3 plus reference TRBV5-1 and TRBJ2-2, the full variable domain is KAGVTQTPRYLIKTRGQQVTLSCSPISGHRSVSWYQQTPGQGLQFLFEYFSETQRNKGNFPGRFSGRQFSNSRSEMNVSTLELGDSALYLCASSLGARNTGELFFGEGSRLTVL.

To note about this clonotype: Just one base apart from a much larger clone, this may be a read error. The chain has TRBV5-1 and TRBJ1-2; D possibly corresponds to TRBD1 (5 bases). Trimming cost V 4 bases and J 2 bases, with 15 bases left between them. Germline assignment: CDR1 SGHRS and CDR2 YFSETQ. The CDR3 length is 15 residues. DNA of the CDR3: TGCGCCAGCAGCAGGACGACAGCTTTCAACTATGGCTACACCTTC. Translating it yields CASSRTTAFNYGYTF. The variable domain in full, with the rest retrieved from reference TRBV5-1 and TRBJ1-2, is KAGVTQTPRYLIKTRGQQVTLSCSPISGHRSVSWYQQTPGQGLQFLFEYFSETQRNKGNFPGRFSGRQFSNSRSEMNVSTLELGDSALYLCASSRTTAFNYGYTFGSGTRLTVV.

This clonotype was counted ten times or more. This chain links TRBV19 with TRBJ2-3; no firm D call. The CDR3 is made up of 14 amino acids. Trimming took off 1 base at V and 1 base at J, with 6 bases between the two ends. The germline gives CDR1 LNHDA, CDR2 SQIVND (reference sequence). The CDR3 nucleotides read TGTGCCAGTAGTATAGGGTCCCGCACAGATACGCAGTATTTT. Protein product: CASSIGSRTDTQYF.

This clonotype was detected ten times or more. The chain employs TRBV11-3 and TRBJ2-7, with TRBD1 identical over 7 bases. After removal of 0 bases from V and 3 bases from J, the junction contained 5 bases not matched to a gene. Germline CDR1 and CDR2: SGHNT and YENEEA. The length of the CDR3 is 15 residues. CDR3 DNA: TGTGCCAGCAGCTTAGACCCGGGACAGATCTACGAGCAGTACTTC. It is translated as CASSLDPGQIYEQYF.

This clonotype showed up just a few times. A much larger clone lies one base from this, so it may be a read error. This likely comes from a read error, as the CDR3 has no conserved phenylalanine or tryptophan at its end. The rearrangement joins TRBV7-2 to TRBJ2-1; D may correspond to TRBD1 or TRBD2 (6 bases each). There are 13 residues in the CDR3. V lost 1 base and J lost 9, with 10 bases in between. Germline V gives CDR1 SGHTA, CDR2 FQGNSA. The CDR3 DNA reads as TGTGCCAGCAGCTTAGGCCGGGGGCTTGAGCAGTTCTCC. It encodes CASSLGRGLEQFS.

In its sample, this clonotype was seen many times. J is TRBJ2-5 and V is TRBV9, with 7 bases lining up with TRBD2. CDR3 length: 17 amino acids. The germline gives CDR1 SGDLS, CDR2 YYNGEE. Trimming took 0 bases from V and 2 from J; bases not matched to a gene: 10. CDR3 in amino acids: CASSVGSLSGWQETQYF. Written as DNA, the CDR3 is TGTGCCAGCAGCGTAGGTTCTCTTAGCGGGTGGCAAGAGACCCAGTACTTC.

This clonotype has a handful of counts. The chain employs TRBV29-1 and TRBJ2-5, with D unresolved. Germline CDR1 and CDR2: SQVTM and ANQGSEA. V was trimmed by 1 base and J by 5 bases, leaving 8 bases between them. The CDR3 extends over 12 amino acids. This CDR3 is CSVEGASETQYF. The CDR3 nucleotides are TGCAGCGTTGAAGGCGCGTCGGAGACCCAGTACTTC.

This clonotype occurred many times. This chain joins TRBV5-1 and TRBJ2-7, with 10 bases fitting TRBD1. V lost 3 bases, J lost 5 bases, and 5 bases stayed unmatched. The CDR3 is made up of 14 amino acids. Germline V lookup: CDR1 SGHRS, CDR2 YFSETQ. The DNA of the CDR3 is TGCGCCAGCAGCTGGACGGGACAGGGGAACGAGCAGTACTTC. The encoded protein is CASSWTGQGNEQYF. The full variable domain, with the rest looked up from reference TRBV5-1 and TRBJ2-7, is KAGVTQTPRYLIKTRGQQVTLSCSPISGHRSVSWYQQTPGQGLQFLFEYFSETQRNKGNFPGRFSGRQFSNSRSEMNVSTLELGDSALYLCASSWTGQGNEQYFGPGTRLTVT.

This clonotype was picked up many times. The V and J genes are TRBV28 and TRBJ2-7, with no clear D. Deletions cut 6 bases from V and 3 bases from J, with 12 bases between. The CDR3 length is 13 residues. The germline V gene encodes CDR1 MDHEN and CDR2 SYDVKM. The CDR3: CASSPQWGYEQYF. Here the CDR3 DNA reads TGTGCCAGCAGCCCCCAATGGGGCTACGAGCAGTACTTC.

This clonotype was counted at least ten times. V and J are TRBV5-1 and TRBJ2-6; weak D call: TRBD1 (6 bases). CDR3 length: 14 residues. Trimming took off 5 bases at V and 2 bases at J, with 8 bases between the two ends. Germline V CDR1 and CDR2: SGHRS, YFSETQ. CDR3 nucleotide sequence: TGCGCCAGCAGACAGGGAGCTGGGGCCAACGTCCTGACTTTC. It specifies CASRQGAGANVLTF.

This clonotype was detected ten times or more. The chain joins TRBV5-4 to TRBJ2-7; D perhaps matches TRBD1 (6 bases). CDR1 and CDR2 from the germline V gene are SGHNT and YYREEE (reference sequence). V was trimmed by 3 bases and J by 0 bases, leaving 19 bases between them. This CDR3 has 17 residues. CDR3 nucleotides: TGTGCCAGCAGCTCGGACAGATCCGGTTGGGGCTCCTACGAGCAGTACTTC. It specifies CASSSDRSGWGSYEQYF.

About this clonotype: A read error is likely here: a far larger clone is one base away. The rearrangement links TRBV4-1 to TRBJ2-1; 8 bases match TRBD2. Germline V gene lookup returns CDR1 MGHRA and CDR2 YSYEKL. CDR3 length equals 16 residues. The CDR3 coding sequence is TGTGCCAGCAGCCTCTCTAGCGGGCTCCTCTACAATGAGCAGTCCTTC. Amino acids: CASSLSSGLLYNEQSF.